Sequencing of this T cell receptor beta chain was carried out in a study of T cell responses to AZD1222 COVID-19 vaccine. The CDR3 totals 11 residues. Per germline, CDR1 SGHRS and CDR2 YFSETQ. V dropped 2 bases and J dropped 6 bases, with 2 bases sitting between them. As regards this clone: Antigen: not known.

Repertoires were generated with immunoSEQ multiplex PCR, while TCRdb's copy carries only in-frame clones and drops some. The table has 89,000 or so clones, roughly 86% seen once. It was second doses at about 4 or about 12 weeks that were pooled. Whole-study results and caveats: Vaccine-associated CD4 TCRs ranged over spike, dominating at 160-218 and 743-854.

The sequence derives from an adult who received the AZD1222 COVID-19 vaccine. This chain joins TRBV5-1 and TRBJ2-2; D ambiguous. This specimen was peripheral blood, taken 28 days after the second AZD1222 dose. CDR3: CASSFPGELFF. Written as DNA, the CDR3 is TGCGCCAGCAGCTTTCCCGGGGAGCTGTTTTTT.